The 4 T cell receptor beta chains presented below share a single source sample, sequenced in a study of T cells in Graves' hyperthyroidism and ophthalmopathy. The TCR beta CDR3 regions underwent amplification using RNA transcripts as the source. The study used the HTBI primer set for a first-round RT-PCR of the TCR CDR3. MiXCR, run by TCRdb on the multiplex PCR reads, gives a single entry per CDR3 protein. This table has some 400,000 distinct CDR3 sequences, approximately 13% appearing once. Source material: blood. All receptors come from a man aged 25 to 45 with Graves' hyperthyroidism that later progressed to Graves' ophthalmopathy.

In this sample, this clonotype turned up a few times. The gene calls are TRBV9 and TRBJ2-3; D is uncertain. In germline, CDR1 is SGDLS, CDR2 YYNGEE. The ends were cut back, 4 bases at V and 1 base at J, with 10 bases in the middle. CDR3 length: 14 residues. CDR3 nucleotides: TGTGCCAGCAGCCCGATTTCCCGCACAGATACGCAGTATTTT. Its translation is CASSPISRTDTQYF.

This clonotype was seen repeatedly, ten times or more. The chain employs TRBV29-1 and TRBJ2-1; D unclear. The germline V and J ends were trimmed by 5 bases and 10 bases, with 15 bases remaining between them. The CDR3 is made up of 12 amino acids. CDR1 and CDR2 from the germline V gene are SQVTM and ANQGSEA. CDR3 residues: CSVTPKFAEQFF. CDR3 sequence (DNA): TGCAGCGTTACCCCCAAGTTCGCCGAGCAGTTCTTC.

This chain connects TRBV6-5 to TRBJ2-7, with 8 bases identical to TRBD2. CDR1 is MNHEY and CDR2 is SVGAGI in the germline V gene. V dropped 0 bases and J dropped 4; count of bases not matched to a gene: 14. The CDR3 totals 18 residues. CDR3 residues: CASSYSTPQRGSFYEQYF. DNA of the CDR3: TGTGCCAGCAGTTACTCCACCCCACAGCGGGGGAGTTTTTACGAGCAGTACTTC.

In its sample, this clonotype was seen many times. The J gene is TRBJ2-7, the V gene TRBV2, with D unclear. V was cut by 3 bases and J by 7 bases, with 19 bases left in between. Germline V CDR1 and CDR2: SNHLY, FYNNEI. This CDR3 spans 15 amino acids. CDR3 bases: TGTGCCAGCAGTGAGATCCTTCGCTCTGGGAAAGAGCAGTACTTC. Translated: CASSEILRSGKEQYF.